These 17 T cell receptor beta chains were sequenced from one sample in a study of CD8 T cells in ankylosing spondylitis. TCRdb re-called the 5' RACE reads through MiXCR, storing one row per CDR3 protein. The sample shows hundreds of thousands of distinct CDR3 sequences, around 7.8% of them seen only once. Sequenced material: blood, either unsorted or a sorted T cell fraction (not recorded which). The receptor set was obtained from a male donor with ankylosing spondylitis or in good health (not recorded which).

This clonotype was seen many times. This chain connects TRBV10-3 to TRBJ2-7; D is ambiguous. There are 11 residues in the CDR3. Germline V CDR1 and CDR2: ENHRY, SYGVKD. V lost 10 bases to trimming and J lost 7 bases, with 14 bases between them. CDR3 nucleotides: TGTGCCACCACTAAGTCGGAGGAGCAGTACTTC. This sequence encodes CATTKSEEQYF.

This clonotype was counted at least ten times. The chain recombines TRBV20-1 with TRBJ2-1, with D tentatively TRBD2 (6 bases). Germline CDR1 DFQATT, CDR2 SNEGSKA (reference sequence). V lost 6 bases, J lost 6 bases, and 15 bases lay in between. This CDR3 comprises 13 residues. The CDR3 protein is CSALIAGTNEQFF. The CDR3 DNA is TGCAGTGCCCTGATTGCGGGGACCAATGAGCAGTTCTTC.

The chain links TRBV29-1 to TRBJ2-7; the D gene could be TRBD1 or TRBD2 (5 bases each). Trimming pared 0 bases from V and 5 bases from J, leaving 17 bases between. The CDR3 contains 15 residues. Germline-derived CDR1 and CDR2 are SQVTM and ANQGSEA. The DNA of the CDR3 is TGCAGCGTTGAAGATCCGGTGAGGGGTCGCGACGAGCAGTACTTC. Translation: CSVEDPVRGRDEQYF.

This clonotype was recorded at least ten times. The genes are TRBV12-3 or TRBV12-4 and TRBJ1-1, with D perhaps TRBD1 (5 bases). Trimming took 3 bases from V and 4 from J, leaving 9 bases between them. CDR3 size: 13 residues. The CDR3 DNA sequence: TGTGCCAGCAGTTTTGGGGGGGTCACTGAAGCTTTCTTT. It is translated as CASSFGGVTEAFF.

This clonotype has ten or more counts. The rearrangement links TRBV20-1 to TRBJ2-1, with a tentative D call TRBD1 (5 bases). With 5 bases removed from V and 7 bases from J, the gap between germline ends came to 9 bases. There are 11 residues in the CDR3. CDR1 and CDR2 from the germline V gene are DFQATT and SNEGSKA (reference sequence). The CDR3 region has the DNA TGCAGTGCTTGGACACTAAATGAGCAGTTCTTC. Translating gives CSAWTLNEQFF.

This clonotype was observed many times. CDR3 sequence: CASSFGDREKNEQFF. As DNA, the CDR3 is TGCGCCAGCAGCTTCGGGGACAGGGAGAAGAATGAGCAGTTCTTC. This chain joins TRBV5-1 and TRBJ2-1; 9 bases match TRBD1. The junction had 7 bases not matched to a gene; V was cut back by 2 bases and J by 7 bases. Germline CDR1 reads SGHRS; CDR2 reads YFSETQ. This CDR3 has 15 amino acids.

The chain employs TRBV19 and TRBJ2-2, with 7 nucleotides matching TRBD1. CDR1 and CDR2 (germline): LNHDA, SQIVND (reference sequence). The trim removed 3 bases at V and 4 bases at J, leaving 8 bases unmatched. The CDR3 covers 16 residues. As DNA, the CDR3 is TGTGCCAGTAGTATCAGGAGGACAGGCAGCACCGGGGAGCTGTTTTTT. The encoded protein is CASSIRRTGSTGELFF.

In its sample, this clonotype was seen a few times. The CDR3 region is CSVDGLAGVRTQYF. The CDR3 DNA sequence: TGCAGCGTTGACGGGCTAGCGGGAGTAAGGACGCAGTATTTT. This chain connects TRBV29-1 to TRBJ2-3, with TRBD2 matching over 10 bases. After removal of 3 bases from V and 9 bases from J, the junction contained 9 bases not matched to a gene. The V gene's germline CDR1 is SQVTM and CDR2 ANQGSEA. CDR3 size: 14 residues.

This clonotype showed up many times. The rearrangement joins TRBV20-1 to TRBJ2-5; possible D gene TRBD2, 5 bases. Per germline, CDR1 DFQATT and CDR2 SNEGSKA (reference sequence). Trimming stripped 2 bases from V and 1 base from J, with 5 bases between. This CDR3 has 12 amino acids. CDR3 DNA sequence: TGCAGTGCTAGACTAGCCCAAGAGACCCAGTACTTC. Translating it yields CSARLAQETQYF.

V usage is TRBV5-1 and J usage is TRBJ2-1, with 7 bases that match TRBD1. The junction had 6 bases not matched to a gene; V was cut back by 4 bases and J by 2 bases. Germline CDR1 SGHRS, CDR2 YFSETQ. The CDR3 is made up of 15 amino acids. CDR3 amino acids: CASSTGQVTYNEQFF. The CDR3, as DNA: TGCGCCAGCAGCACCGGACAGGTTACCTACAATGAGCAGTTCTTC.

This clonotype was detected ten times or more. The chain joins TRBV12-3 or TRBV12-4 to TRBJ2-3, with 13 positions matching TRBD2. The CDR3 loop spans 18 amino acids. The J segment lost 0 bases and the V segment lost 5 bases, leaving 8 bases of the junction unmatched. The CDR3 DNA follows: TGTGCCAGCAGTCCCGGGACTAGCGGGGCCACTAGCACAGATACGCAGTATTTT. Protein product: CASSPGTSGATSTDTQYF.

The table lists this clonotype with many counts. This chain links TRBV4-3 with TRBJ2-1; D call uncertain. The CDR3 sequence is 15 residues long. Germline V gene sequence: CDR1 LGHNA, CDR2 YSLEER. With 0 bases removed from V and 6 bases from J, the gap between germline ends came to 12 bases. The CDR3 protein is CASSQESRRPNEQFF. In nucleotides, the CDR3 is TGCGCCAGCAGCCAAGAATCGAGGAGACCCAATGAGCAGTTCTTC.

The chain links TRBV7-3 to TRBJ2-1; no clear D gene. Trimming removed 5 bases at V and 6 bases at J, with 20 bases between. The CDR3 length is 16 residues. Germline V gene sequence: CDR1 SGHTA, CDR2 FQGTGA. DNA for the CDR3: TGTGCCAGCAGCCCCCCCCAGCGTCTAGGGATCAATGAGCAGTTCTTC. Translation: CASSPPQRLGINEQFF.

In its sample, this clonotype was seen many times. The chain links TRBV6-2 or TRBV6-3 to TRBJ2-2, with TRBD2 matching 10 bases. V lost 0 bases, J lost 4 bases, and 5 bases stayed unmatched. Germline V gene sequence: CDR1 MNHEY, CDR2 SVGEGT. The CDR3 extends over 17 amino acids. Here the CDR3 reads CASSYSALAGVTGELFF. The CDR3 DNA sequence: TGTGCCAGCAGTTACTCGGCCCTAGCGGGAGTCACCGGGGAGCTGTTTTTT.

This clonotype was counted ten times or more. The chain is built from TRBV20-1 and TRBJ2-3; 15 bases fit TRBD2. In germline, CDR1 is DFQATT, CDR2 SNEGSKA (reference sequence). The CDR3 totals 15 residues. V shed 5 bases and J 6 bases; nucleotides not matched to a gene: 6. The CDR3 loop reads CSARTGTSGGDTQYF. CDR3 nucleotide sequence: TGCAGTGCTCGTACCGGGACTAGCGGGGGGGATACGCAGTATTTT.

This clonotype was seen a handful of times. The chain is built from TRBV7-3 and TRBJ2-1; D is possibly TRBD2 (7 bases). Germline V CDR1 and CDR2: SGHTA, FQGTGA. V lost 2 bases to trimming and J lost 8 bases, with 13 bases between them. This CDR3 has 14 residues. As DNA, the CDR3 is TGTGCCAGCAGCTTATCCGGGGGGCTGGATGAGCAGTTCTTC. Translation: CASSLSGGLDEQFF.

Ten or more counts support this clonotype. V is TRBV7-9 and J is TRBJ2-3; 11 positions agree with TRBD2. The CDR3 is 16 amino acids. CDR1 and CDR2 (germline): SEHNR, FQNEAQ (reference sequence). The ends lost 2 bases at V and 0 bases at J; junction bases unmatched: 1. The CDR3: CASSLRTSGSTDTQYF. DNA of the CDR3: TGTGCCAGCAGCTTAAGGACTAGCGGGAGCACAGATACGCAGTATTTT.